This passage covers 24 T cell receptor beta chains from one sample sequenced in a study of T cells in Graves' hyperthyroidism and ophthalmopathy. RNA transcripts provided the source from which TCR beta CDR3 regions were amplified. TCR CDR3 underwent first-round RT-PCR with the HTBI primer set. TCRdb re-derived calls from the multiplex PCR reads in MiXCR, one entry per CDR3 protein. The sample has hundreds of thousands of distinct CDR3 sequences; 20% to 25% are singletons. The material sequenced was blood. These receptors were obtained from a man aged 30-40 years with Graves' ophthalmopathy.

This clonotype was seen more than once but under ten times. J is TRBJ2-5 and V is TRBV29-1; 11 nucleotides line up with TRBD1. Trimming took 0 bases from V and 3 from J; bases not matched to a gene: 9. The V gene's germline CDR1 is SQVTM and CDR2 ANQGSEA. The CDR3 is made up of 17 amino acids. The CDR3 spells CSVEDWDRGSREETQYF. The CDR3 DNA sequence: TGCAGCGTTGAAGATTGGGACAGGGGGTCGAGGGAAGAGACCCAGTACTTC.

The rearrangement joins TRBV11-2 to TRBJ2-3; 10 bases fit TRBD2. V shed 3 bases and J 0 bases; nucleotides not matched to a gene: 6. The V gene's germline CDR1 is SGHAT and CDR2 FQNNGV. The CDR3 totals 17 residues. CDR3 sequence (DNA): TGTGCCAGCAGCTTTCAACTAGCGGGATATAGCACAGATACGCAGTATTTT. It yields the protein CASSFQLAGYSTDTQYF.

This clonotype was counted at least ten times. This chain uses TRBV12-3 or TRBV12-4 with TRBJ1-2; weak D call: TRBD1 (5 bases). V lost 3 bases to trimming and J lost 4 bases, with 12 bases between them. This CDR3 spans 14 amino acids. The CDR3 nucleotides are TGTGCCAGCAGTTTCGGAGGGACGGTCTATGGCTACACCTTC. Translated, it gives CASSFGGTVYGYTF.

The CDR3: CSVEGTIYNEQFF. DNA of the CDR3: TGCAGCGTAGAGGGGACCATCTACAATGAGCAGTTCTTC. This chain joins TRBV29-1 and TRBJ2-1; D is possibly TRBD1 or TRBD2 (5 bases each). Germline CDR1 is SQVTM and CDR2 is ANQGSEA. Trimming removed 6 bases at V and 3 bases at J, with 12 bases between. The length of the CDR3 is 13 residues.

CDR3 DNA: TGTGCCAGCAGTTTACCCACAGGGGGCTATGGCTACACCTTC. Translated: CASSLPTGGYGYTF. The gene calls are TRBV28 and TRBJ1-2; 8 bases are shared with TRBD1. With 2 bases clipped from V and 4 bases from J, the junction kept 3 bases outside the gene matches. The germline V gene has CDR1 MDHEN and CDR2 SYDVKM. The CDR3 totals 14 residues.

This clonotype was detected only a few times. The chain combines TRBV4-3 with TRBJ2-7, with a possible D match to TRBD1 (6 bases). The CDR3 contains 18 residues. Germline values: CDR1 LGHNA, CDR2 YSLEER. The V and J ends lost 0 bases and 4 bases respectively, with 22 bases between them. CDR3 nucleotides: TGCGCCAGCAGCCAAGATTGGGCTCAGGGGAGCTACCTTTACGAGCAGTACTTC. Protein product: CASSQDWAQGSYLYEQYF.

Remarks on this clonotype: A junction end diverges from the germline sequence, so it may reflect a read error. This chain uses TRBV7-9 with TRBJ2-1; D possibly matches TRBD1 or TRBD2 (5 bases each). The CDR3 sequence is 16 residues long. Germline-derived CDR1 and CDR2 are SEHNR and FQNEAQ (reference sequence). CDR3 protein: CASSPQGDFSYNEQFF. The CDR3 DNA sequence: TGCGCCAGCAGCCCGCAGGGAGATTTCTCCTACAATGAGCAGTTCTTC.

In this sample, this clonotype turned up a few times. This chain uses TRBV7-2 with TRBJ1-5; 7 bases match TRBD1. CDR3 length equals 16 residues. V lost 5 bases to trimming and J lost 0 bases; unmatched junction nucleotides: 7. Germline assignment: CDR1 SGHTA and CDR2 FQGNSA. This CDR3 is CASSQPRGISNQPQHF. CDR3 in DNA: TGTGCCAGCAGCCAACCCAGGGGGATTAGCAATCAGCCCCAGCATTTT. The full variable domain, rest sourced from reference TRBV7-2 and TRBJ1-5, is GAGVSQSPSNKVTEKGKDVELRCDPISGHTALYWYRQSLGQGLEFLIYFQGNSAPDKSGLPSDRFSAERTGGSVSTLTIQRTQQEDSAVYLCASSQPRGISNQPQHFGDGTRLSIL.

The chain couples TRBV7-9 to TRBJ1-1; D might be TRBD1 (6 bases). The V end was cut by 5 bases, the J end by 5 bases, with 27 bases between. The CDR3 loop spans 18 amino acids. The germline V gene encodes CDR1 SEHNR and CDR2 FQNEAQ (reference sequence). The CDR3 loop is CASSRYVGGGASGTEAFF. CDR3 bases: TGTGCCAGCAGCCGATACGTGGGAGGGGGTGCTTCGGGTACTGAAGCTTTCTTT.

This clonotype was observed many times. The chain carries TRBV30 and TRBJ2-2; tentatively, D is TRBD1 (5 bases). Germline CDR1 GTSNPN, CDR2 SVGIG (reference sequence). Trimming took off 2 bases at V and 2 bases at J, with 9 bases between the two ends. The CDR3 consists of 14 residues. The CDR3 coding sequence is TGTGCCTGGAGTAAACAGGCAAACACCGGGGAGCTGTTTTTT. Translating gives CAWSKQANTGELFF.

The rearrangement joins TRBV20-1 to TRBJ2-1; unclear D gene. Germline lookup yields CDR1 DFQATT and CDR2 SNEGSKA (reference sequence). Trimming left V 4 bases short and J 6 bases short, with 10 bases between. The CDR3 runs 12 residues. The CDR3 is CSANVVLNEQFF. For the CDR3, the DNA is TGCAGTGCTAACGTAGTTCTCAATGAGCAGTTCTTC.

The J gene is TRBJ2-7, the V gene TRBV19; 7 bases map to TRBD2. The V segment lost 1 base and the J segment 4 bases; nucleotides outside the gene matches: 4. The germline V gene has CDR1 LNHDA and CDR2 SQIVND (reference sequence). There are 14 residues in the CDR3. The CDR3 here is CASSIGGRPYEQYF. CDR3 nucleotide sequence: TGTGCCAGTAGTATAGGCGGGAGACCATACGAGCAGTACTTC. Supplemented by reference TRBV19 and TRBJ2-7, the full variable domain reads DGGITQSPKYLFRKEGQNVTLSCEQNLNHDAMYWYRQDPGQGLRLIYYSQIVNDFQKGDIAEGYSVSREKKESFPLTVTSAQKNPTAFYLCASSIGGRPYEQYFGPGTRLTVT.

The V gene is TRBV12-3 or TRBV12-4, the J gene TRBJ2-7; D perhaps matches TRBD1 (7 bases). V dropped 6 bases and J dropped 7 bases, with 19 bases sitting between them. The CDR3 consists of 14 residues. The CDR3 protein is CASRPQGRLLEQYF. In DNA form, the CDR3 reads TGTGCCAGCAGGCCACAGGGGAGGCTATTGGAGCAGTACTTC.

V usage is TRBV2 and J usage is TRBJ1-3, with unresolved D. The V end lost 4 bases, the J end lost 2 bases, and 9 bases lay between the germline ends. There are 14 residues in the CDR3. Germline CDR1 SNHLY, CDR2 FYNNEI. CDR3: CASSGAAPGNTIYF. The DNA of the CDR3 is TGTGCCAGCAGTGGGGCAGCCCCTGGAAACACCATATATTTT.

The genes are TRBV28 and TRBJ2-3; 10 bases match TRBD2. V was clipped by 6 bases and J by 0 bases; unmatched bases: 6. Germline loops: CDR1 MDHEN, CDR2 SYDVKM. The CDR3 is 16 residues long. CDR3 nucleotide sequence: TGTGCCAGCAGCTTTGAAGCGGGAGGGAGCACAGATACGCAGTATTTT. It codes for CASSFEAGGSTDTQYF.

The chain has TRBV6-1 and TRBJ2-7; D is uncertain. This CDR3 spans 14 amino acids. Trimming removed 2 bases at V and 3 bases at J, with 11 bases between. The germline CDR1 and CDR2 sequences are MNHNS and SASEGT. CDR3 loop: CASSEFVRNYEQYF. The CDR3 DNA follows: TGTGCCAGCAGTGAATTCGTCAGAAACTACGAGCAGTACTTC.

This clonotype was observed many times. The V and J genes are TRBV28 and TRBJ2-1; D not resolved. Germline loops: CDR1 MDHEN, CDR2 SYDVKM. The CDR3 covers 15 residues. V lost 2 bases and J lost 0, with 8 bases in between. CDR3: CASSLRPSSYNEQFF. CDR3 in DNA: TGTGCCAGCAGTTTACGACCCAGCTCCTACAATGAGCAGTTCTTC.

In its sample, this clonotype was seen a few times. The chain couples TRBV6-1 to TRBJ2-1, with 16 nucleotides matching TRBD2. The CDR3 loop spans 18 amino acids. The germline CDR1 and CDR2 sequences are MNHNS and SASEGT. V lost 6 bases, J lost 4 bases, and 9 bases stayed unmatched. CDR3 nucleotides: TGTGCCAGCAGGGGGGGACTAGCGGGAGGGCCGGGGTACAATGAGCAGTTCTTC. This encodes CASRGGLAGGPGYNEQFF.

This clonotype was recorded many times. The chain carries TRBV2 and TRBJ1-2, with no clear D. The CDR3 covers 14 residues. Germline assignment: CDR1 SNHLY and CDR2 FYNNEI. Trimming took off 5 bases at V and 3 bases at J, with 13 bases between the two ends. The CDR3 DNA sequence: TGTGCCAGCAGTTCCGCCCCGGGGTACTATGGCTACACCTTC. Protein product: CASSSAPGYYGYTF. Drawing the rest from reference TRBV2 and TRBJ1-2, the complete variable domain is EPEVTQTPSHQVTQMGQEVILRCVPISNHLYFYWYRQILGQKVEFLVSFYNNEISEKSEIFDDQFSVERPDGSNFTLKIRSTKLEDSAMYFCASSSAPGYYGYTFGSGTRLTVV.

This clonotype was seen only a few times. This sequence joins TRBV7-3 and TRBJ2-2; TRBD2 aligns across 7 bases. V shed 9 bases, J shed 5 bases, and the junction held 9 bases outside the gene matches. Germline CDR1 reads SGHTA; CDR2 reads FQGTGA. This CDR3 region has 14 residues. The CDR3 sequence is CASGSGGGTGELFF. As DNA, the CDR3 is TGTGCCAGTGGTTCGGGAGGAGGTACCGGGGAGCTGTTTTTT.

This clonotype was counted between two and nine times. The chain couples TRBV19 to TRBJ2-7, with 8 bases identical to TRBD1. Germline values: CDR1 LNHDA, CDR2 SQIVND (reference sequence). The CDR3 spans 15 residues. With V trimmed by 3 bases and J by 2 bases, 6 bases remained unmatched. The CDR3 DNA is TGTGCCAGTAGTATCGGACAGGGACCAACCTACGAGCAGTACTTC. As protein: CASSIGQGPTYEQYF. Variable domain in full (rest from reference TRBV19 and TRBJ2-7): DGGITQSPKYLFRKEGQNVTLSCEQNLNHDAMYWYRQDPGQGLRLIYYSQIVNDFQKGDIAEGYSVSREKKESFPLTVTSAQKNPTAFYLCASSIGQGPTYEQYFGPGTRLTVT.

The V gene is TRBV10-3, the J gene TRBJ2-3; 11 bases are shared with TRBD2. Germline trimming cut 3 bases from V and 4 bases from J; bases unmatched to any gene: 3. Germline-derived CDR1 and CDR2 are ENHRY and SYGVKD. This CDR3 is built from 15 residues. The chain's CDR3 is CAISDLAGGPDTQYF. The CDR3 nucleotides read TGTGCCATCAGTGATCTAGCGGGAGGTCCAGATACGCAGTATTTT.

Many counts were recorded for this clonotype. V is TRBV7-9 and J is TRBJ1-4; 9 bases agree with TRBD1. The V segment lost 5 bases and the J segment 8 bases; nucleotides outside the gene matches: 3. In germline, CDR1 is SEHNR, CDR2 FQNEAQ (reference sequence). This CDR3 comprises 13 residues. The DNA of the CDR3 is TGTGCCAGCAGCGGACAGGGGAACGAAAAACTGTTTTTT. Translating it yields CASSGQGNEKLFF.

The chain recombines TRBV9 with TRBJ1-5; D might be TRBD1 (5 bases). Germline V lookup: CDR1 SGDLS, CDR2 YYNGEE. The V and J ends lost 0 bases and 2 bases respectively, with 21 bases between them. The CDR3 extends over 19 amino acids. CDR3 nucleotides: TGTGCCAGCAGCGTAGCTAAGAGACTCCAACAAGGGGGCAATCAGCCCCAGCATTTT. Translating it yields CASSVAKRLQQGGNQPQHF.